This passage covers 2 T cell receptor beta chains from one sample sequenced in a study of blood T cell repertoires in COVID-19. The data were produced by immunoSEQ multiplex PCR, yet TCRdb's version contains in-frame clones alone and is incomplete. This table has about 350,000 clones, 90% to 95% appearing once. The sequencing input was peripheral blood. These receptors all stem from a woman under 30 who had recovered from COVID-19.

Here the CDR3 reads CASSISRPGGYGYTF. CDR3 DNA: TGTGCCAGTAGTATCAGCCGACCGGGGGGCTATGGCTACACCTTC. The J gene is TRBJ1-2, the V gene TRBV19, with D possibly matching TRBD1 (5 bases). Germline V lookup: CDR1 LNHDA, CDR2 SQIVND (reference sequence). Trimming left V 3 bases short and J 4 bases short, with 15 bases between. The CDR3 is 15 amino acids.

DNA of the CDR3: TGTGCCAGCAGCTCGGGACTAGCGGGAGAAGGTGAGCAGTTCTTC. Protein sequence: CASSSGLAGEGEQFF. The V call is TRBV7-2, the J call TRBJ2-1; 14 nucleotides match TRBD2. The germline CDR1 and CDR2 sequences are SGHTA and FQGNSA. The J segment lost 9 bases and the V segment lost 4 bases, leaving 5 bases of the junction unmatched. This CDR3 spans 15 amino acids.